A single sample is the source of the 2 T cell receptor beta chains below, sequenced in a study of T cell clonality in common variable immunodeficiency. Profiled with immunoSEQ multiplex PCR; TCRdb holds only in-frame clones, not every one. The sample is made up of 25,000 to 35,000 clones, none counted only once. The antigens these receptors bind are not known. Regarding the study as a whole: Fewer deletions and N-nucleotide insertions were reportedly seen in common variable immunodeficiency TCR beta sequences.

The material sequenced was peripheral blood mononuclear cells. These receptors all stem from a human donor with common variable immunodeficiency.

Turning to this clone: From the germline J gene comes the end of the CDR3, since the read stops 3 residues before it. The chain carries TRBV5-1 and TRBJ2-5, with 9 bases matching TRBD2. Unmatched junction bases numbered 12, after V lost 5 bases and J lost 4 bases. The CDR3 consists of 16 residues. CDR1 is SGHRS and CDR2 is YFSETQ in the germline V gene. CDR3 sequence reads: CASRRGASGVPETQYF. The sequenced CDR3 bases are TGCGCCAGCAGAAGGGGCGCTAGCGGGGTTCCAGAGACC. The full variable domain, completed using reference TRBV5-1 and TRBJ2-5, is KAGVTQTPRYLIKTRGQQVTLSCSPISGHRSVSWYQQTPGQGLQFLFEYFSETQRNKGNFPGRFSGRQFSNSRSEMNVSTLELGDSALYLCASRRGASGVPETQYFGPGTRLLVL.

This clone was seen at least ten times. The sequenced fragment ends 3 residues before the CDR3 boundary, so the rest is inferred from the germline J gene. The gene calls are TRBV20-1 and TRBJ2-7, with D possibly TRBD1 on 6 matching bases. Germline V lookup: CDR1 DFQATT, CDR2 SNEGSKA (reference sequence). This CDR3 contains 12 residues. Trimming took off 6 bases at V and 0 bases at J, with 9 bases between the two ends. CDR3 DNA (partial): TGCAGTGCCAGGGACACCTCCTACGAG. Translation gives CSARDTSYE. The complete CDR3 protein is CSARDTSYEQYF.